These T cell receptor beta chains were read from a single sample in a study of T cell responses to AZD1222 COVID-19 vaccine. Produced via immunoSEQ multiplex PCR; TCRdb's table is partial and in-frame only. There are 90,000 to 120,000 clones in the sample; around 90% occur only once, and about 1.2% lies in the top ten. Material: peripheral blood, obtained on day 0 of AZD1222 vaccination. These receptors all stem from an adult in good health. Both conserved end residues are part of each CDR3. A D gene is named only where the DNA matches it firmly. Rows may omit the clone size; those that give it use once, few, many or a size class.

D gene: NA
clone size: NA
V gene: TRBV27
J gene: TRBJ2-3
CDR3 DNA: TGTGCCAGCAGTCCAGGGAGAAGGGATAAGACAGATACGCAGTATTTT
CDR3 protein: CASSPGRRDKTDTQYF

D gene: TRBD2
clone size: NA
V gene: TRBV19
J gene: TRBJ2-1
CDR3 DNA: TGTGCCAGTAGTAACCCGCGGGGGGGCCTAGGTTATGAGCAGTTCTTC
CDR3 protein: CASSNPRGGLGYEQFF

D gene: NA
clone size: once
V gene: TRBV30
J gene: TRBJ2-7
CDR3 DNA: TGTGCCTGGAGTGTAGGGTTAGCGGATTCCTACGAGCAGTACTTC
CDR3 protein: CAWSVGLADSYEQYF

D gene: TRBD2
clone size: NA
V gene: TRBV2
J gene: TRBJ2-3
CDR3 DNA: TGTGCCAGCAGTGAAATGGCGGGAGGGGGGGCAGATACGCAGTATTTT
CDR3 protein: CASSEMAGGGADTQYF

D gene: TRBD2
clone size: NA
V gene: TRBV5-1
J gene: TRBJ2-3
CDR3 DNA: TGCGCCAGCAGCTTGGCAGCGGGGGGAGCAGATACGCAGTATTTT
CDR3 protein: CASSLAAGGADTQYF

D gene: TRBD2
clone size: NA
V gene: TRBV9
J gene: TRBJ2-7
CDR3 DNA: TGTGCCAGCAGCGTAGCGGTAGCGGGGCCCTACGAGCAGTACTTC
CDR3 protein: CASSVAVAGPYEQYF

D gene: NA
clone size: NA
V gene: TRBV7-2
J gene: TRBJ1-1
CDR3 DNA: TGTGCCAGCAGCTTAGCTTTTGGGACTGAAGCTTTCTTT
CDR3 protein: CASSLAFGTEAFF

D gene: TRBD1
clone size: NA
V gene: TRBV27
J gene: TRBJ2-7
CDR3 DNA: TGTGCCAGCAGCGACAGGGTCCCTTCCTACGAGCAGTACTTC
CDR3 protein: CASSDRVPSYEQYF

D gene: TRBD1
clone size: NA
V gene: TRBV4-3
J gene: TRBJ1-1
CDR3 DNA: TGCGCCAGCAGCCAAGATACAGGGGGCCGGACTGAAGCTTTCTTT
CDR3 protein: CASSQDTGGRTEAFF

D gene: TRBD2
clone size: few
V gene: TRBV18
J gene: TRBJ2-2
CDR3 DNA: TGTGCCAGCTCACCACCCGGTGGGAGGGCCACCGGGGAGCTGTTTTTT
CDR3 protein: CASSPPGGRATGELFF

D gene: NA
clone size: NA
V gene: TRBV3-1/TRBV3-2
J gene: TRBJ1-6
CDR3 DNA: TGTGCCAGCAGCCAGACACAGAGCTCCTATAATTCACCCCTCCACTTT
CDR3 protein: CASSQTQSSYNSPLHF

D gene: NA
clone size: NA
V gene: TRBV19
J gene: TRBJ1-2
CDR3 DNA: TGTGCCAGTAGTATAGGCAACATATTACAGGATCCCAACTATGGCTACACCTTC
CDR3 protein: CASSIGNILQDPNYGYTF

D gene: NA
clone size: NA
V gene: TRBV29-1
J gene: TRBJ1-1
CDR3 DNA: TGCAGCGTTGAACAGGTCAGAGACACTGAAGCTTTCTTT
CDR3 protein: CSVEQVRDTEAFF

D gene: NA
clone size: NA
V gene: TRBV20-1
J gene: TRBJ1-1
CDR3 DNA: TGCAGTGCTTACAGGGAGGCTGAAGCTTTCTTT
CDR3 protein: CSAYREAEAFF

D gene: NA
clone size: NA
V gene: TRBV28
J gene: TRBJ1-2
CDR3 DNA: TGTGCCAGCAGCCATATCGGTGGCTACACCTTC
CDR3 protein: CASSHIGGYTF

D gene: NA
clone size: NA
V gene: TRBV28
J gene: TRBJ1-4
CDR3 DNA: TGTGCCAGCAGATTAACCCGATCTGGACTGTCTGAAAAACTGTTTTTT
CDR3 protein: CASRLTRSGLSEKLFF

D gene: NA
clone size: once
V gene: TRBV19
J gene: TRBJ2-1
CDR3 DNA: TGTGCCAGTAGTATGGAAAATGAGCAGTTCTTC
CDR3 protein: CASSMENEQFF

D gene: NA
clone size: once
V gene: TRBV7-3
J gene: TRBJ2-2
CDR3 DNA: TGTGCCAGCAGCTTTTTCCCCGCTAGCTCGCCCGGGGAGCTGTTTTTT
CDR3 protein: CASSFFPASSPGELFF

D gene: TRBD2
clone size: NA
V gene: TRBV6-4
J gene: TRBJ2-1
CDR3 DNA: TGTGCCAGCAGTGACTCGGCTAGCGGGGGCAATGAGCAGTTCTTC
CDR3 protein: CASSDSASGGNEQFF

D gene: TRBD2
clone size: NA
V gene: TRBV7-2
J gene: TRBJ2-7
CDR3 DNA: TGTGCCAGCAGCTTTACGGGGGGGGCCGGTTACGAGCAGTACTTC
CDR3 protein: CASSFTGGAGYEQYF

D gene: NA
clone size: once
V gene: TRBV6-1
J gene: TRBJ2-7
CDR3 DNA: TGTGCCAGCAGTGAGCGGAACCGAAACGAGCAGTACTTC
CDR3 protein: CASSERNRNEQYF

D gene: TRBD2
clone size: NA
V gene: TRBV7-2
J gene: TRBJ2-2
CDR3 DNA: TGTGCCAGCAGCTTAGAGGTTAGCGGGACCGGGGAGCTGTTTTTT
CDR3 protein: CASSLEVSGTGELFF

D gene: TRBD2
clone size: few
V gene: TRBV28
J gene: TRBJ2-2
CDR3 DNA: TGTGCCAGCAAGGGAGGGTTCACCGGGGAGCTGTTTTTT
CDR3 protein: CASKGGFTGELFF

D gene: NA
clone size: once
V gene: TRBV30
J gene: TRBJ1-6
CDR3 DNA: TGTGCCTGGAGTTCCGAGTATAATTCACCCCTCCACTTT
CDR3 protein: CAWSSEYNSPLHF

D gene: TRBD1
clone size: NA
V gene: TRBV30
J gene: TRBJ2-4
CDR3 DNA: TGTGCCTGGGCCCGATTGGGACAGGGGGTAAACATTCAGTACTTC
CDR3 protein: CAWARLGQGVNIQYF

D gene: TRBD2
clone size: NA
V gene: TRBV30
J gene: TRBJ2-3
CDR3 DNA: TGTGCCTGGGTCCCGAAAGGGAGGGTTGCAGATACGCAGTATTTT
CDR3 protein: CAWVPKGRVADTQYF

D gene: NA
clone size: NA
V gene: TRBV6-6
J gene: TRBJ2-7
CDR3 DNA: TGTGCCAGCAGCCGCGAGGGGGCCTACGAGCAGTACTTC
CDR3 protein: CASSREGAYEQYF

D gene: TRBD1
clone size: NA
V gene: TRBV9
J gene: TRBJ1-1
CDR3 DNA: TGTGCCAGCAGCGTAGGACAGGGTTTGAACACTGAAGCTTTCTTT
CDR3 protein: CASSVGQGLNTEAFF

D gene: TRBD1
clone size: NA
V gene: TRBV30
J gene: TRBJ1-2
CDR3 DNA: TGTGCCTGGAGTCAGGGCAGGGGGGATGGCTACACCTTC
CDR3 protein: CAWSQGRGDGYTF

D gene: NA
clone size: NA
V gene: TRBV5-1
J gene: TRBJ1-5
CDR3 DNA: TGCGCCAGCAGCTTGGGTGACAGAAATCAGCCCCAGCATTTT
CDR3 protein: CASSLGDRNQPQHF

D gene: NA
clone size: NA
V gene: TRBV28
J gene: TRBJ1-1
CDR3 DNA: TGTGCCAGCAGTGCCCCAGTAAACACTGAAGCTTTCTTT
CDR3 protein: CASSAPVNTEAFF

D gene: NA
clone size: NA
V gene: TRBV7-3
J gene: TRBJ2-3
CDR3 DNA: TGTGCCAGCAGCTTAAACAGGGACGATACGCAGTATTTT
CDR3 protein: CASSLNRDDTQYF

D gene: TRBD1
clone size: NA
V gene: TRBV7-2
J gene: TRBJ1-5
CDR3 DNA: TGTGCCAGCAGGACAGGGAGCAATCAGCCCCAGCATTTT
CDR3 protein: CASRTGSNQPQHF

D gene: NA
clone size: NA
V gene: TRBV5-6
J gene: TRBJ1-1
CDR3 DNA: TGTGCCAGCAGCTTGGTCGGGAGGGAGGGATCTGAAGCTTTCTTT
CDR3 protein: CASSLVGREGSEAFF

D gene: TRBD1
clone size: NA
V gene: TRBV5-1
J gene: TRBJ1-2
CDR3 DNA: TGCGCCAGCAGCTTGGGCCAGGGGGAGAACTATGGCTACACCTTC
CDR3 protein: CASSLGQGENYGYTF

D gene: NA
clone size: few
V gene: TRBV19
J gene: TRBJ2-2
CDR3 DNA: TGTGCCAGTAGGTCGACAGGGAACACCGGGGAGCTGTTTTTT
CDR3 protein: CASRSTGNTGELFF

D gene: NA
clone size: NA
V gene: TRBV28
J gene: TRBJ1-5
CDR3 DNA: TGTGCCGGGACGAAACGAGGGGAGCCCCAGCATTTT
CDR3 protein: CAGTKRGEPQHF

D gene: TRBD1
clone size: NA
V gene: TRBV10-3
J gene: TRBJ2-3
CDR3 DNA: TGTGCCACCCGGACAGGGGGATTTAGCACAGATACGCAGTATTTT
CDR3 protein: CATRTGGFSTDTQYF

D gene: NA
clone size: few
V gene: TRBV9
J gene: TRBJ2-7
CDR3 DNA: TGTGCCAGCAGCGTAGGGACAAGGCCCTACGAGCAGTACTTC
CDR3 protein: CASSVGTRPYEQYF

D gene: TRBD1
clone size: NA
V gene: TRBV6-5
J gene: TRBJ2-3
CDR3 DNA: TGTGCCAGCAGTTTCGACAGGGAGTTCACAGATACGCAGTATTTT
CDR3 protein: CASSFDREFTDTQYF

D gene: NA
clone size: NA
V gene: TRBV5-1
J gene: TRBJ2-3
CDR3 DNA: TGCGCCAGCAGCCCGGGACTGGCCTCAGATACGCAGTATTTT
CDR3 protein: CASSPGLASDTQYF

D gene: NA
clone size: NA
V gene: TRBV10-3
J gene: TRBJ1-3
CDR3 DNA: TGTGCCATCAGTGATTTTGCAGGTATCTCTGGAAACACCATATATTTT
CDR3 protein: CAISDFAGISGNTIYF

D gene: TRBD2
clone size: NA
V gene: TRBV11-2
J gene: TRBJ2-5
CDR3 DNA: TGTGCCAGCAGCTTAGAACCTAGCGGGAAAGAGACCCAGTACTTC
CDR3 protein: CASSLEPSGKETQYF

D gene: NA
clone size: NA
V gene: TRBV6-5
J gene: TRBJ2-1
CDR3 DNA: TGTGCCAGCAGTACGTACACCTACAATGAGCAGTTCTTC
CDR3 protein: CASSTYTYNEQFF

D gene: NA
clone size: once
V gene: TRBV15
J gene: TRBJ2-7
CDR3 DNA: TGTGCCACCAGCCCACGCAGAACCCTAAATATCTACGAGCAGTACTTC
CDR3 protein: CATSPRRTLNIYEQYF

D gene: TRBD2
clone size: NA
V gene: TRBV29-1
J gene: TRBJ2-3
CDR3 DNA: TGCAGCGTTGATCGTAGCGGGGCGGGAGATACGCAGTATTTT
CDR3 protein: CSVDRSGAGDTQYF

D gene: NA
clone size: NA
V gene: TRBV14
J gene: TRBJ2-2
CDR3 DNA: TGTGCCAGCAGCCGGACCAGGGTAAGGGTCGGGGAGCTGTTTTTT
CDR3 protein: CASSRTRVRVGELFF

D gene: NA
clone size: NA
V gene: TRBV7-3
J gene: TRBJ2-7
CDR3 DNA: TGTGCCAGCAGCTTAATGGCTAGCGCGTCCTACGAGCAGTACTTC
CDR3 protein: CASSLMASASYEQYF

D gene: TRBD1
clone size: NA
V gene: TRBV7-3
J gene: TRBJ2-5
CDR3 DNA: TGTGCCAGCAGTTTAGACAGGGTAAAAGAGACCCAGTACTTC
CDR3 protein: CASSLDRVKETQYF

D gene: NA
clone size: NA
V gene: TRBV5-5
J gene: TRBJ1-5
CDR3 DNA: TGTGCCAGCAGCTTGGCCACTAGCAATCAGCCCCAGCATTTT
CDR3 protein: CASSLATSNQPQHF

D gene: TRBD1
clone size: NA
V gene: TRBV14
J gene: TRBJ1-1
CDR3 DNA: TGTGCCAGCAGCCAGAGATTGACAGGGGCGAACACTGAAGCTTTCTTT
CDR3 protein: CASSQRLTGANTEAFF

D gene: NA
clone size: NA
V gene: TRBV7-2
J gene: TRBJ2-7
CDR3 DNA: TGTGCCAGCAGCTTACAGCGGAAGAGCTCCTACGAGCAGTACTTC
CDR3 protein: CASSLQRKSSYEQYF